These 26 T cell receptor beta chains share one sample of origin, sequenced in a study of cytomegalovirus exposure and HLA in healthy donors. PCR amplification relied on 60 Vbeta primers (plus 13 Jbeta primers). The table came from immunoSEQ multiplex PCR; TCRdb's copy has only in-frame clones and leaves some out. The sample includes about 100,000 clones, approximately 79% seen only once; the top ten take about 3.1%. What was sequenced was PBMCs. Receptors were obtained from a woman in her thirties or forties in good health and CMV-seronegative.

The chain carries TRBV6-6 and TRBJ1-4; 7 positions agree with TRBD1. This CDR3 spans 13 amino acids. Germline V gene sequence: CDR1 MNHNY, CDR2 SVGAGI (reference sequence). The ends lost 5 bases at V and 5 bases at J; junction bases unmatched: 2. The CDR3 DNA reads as TGTGCCAGCAGTCGGACAGGAAATGAAAAACTGTTTTTT. Its translation is CASSRTGNEKLFF.

The chain has TRBV30 and TRBJ1-1, with D unclear. V was pared by 2 bases and J by 8 bases, with 18 bases between. The CDR3 length is 14 residues. Germline loops: CDR1 GTSNPN, CDR2 SVGIG (reference sequence). CDR3 in amino acids: CAWSRAGNWGEAFF. Written as DNA, the CDR3 is TGTGCCTGGAGTCGCGCGGGAAATTGGGGAGAAGCTTTCTTT.

The chain carries TRBV9 and TRBJ2-7, with 11 nucleotides matching TRBD2. The length of the CDR3 is 15 residues. Trimming cost V 0 bases and J 7 bases; bases outside gene matches: 6. Germline V gene lookup returns CDR1 SGDLS and CDR2 YYNGEE. CDR3 in DNA: TGTGCCAGCAGCGTAGAACTAGCGGGAGCTGGAGAGCAGTACTTC. Translating gives CASSVELAGAGEQYF.

The chain uses TRBV4-2 and TRBJ2-3, with D maybe TRBD1 (5 bases). The germline gives CDR1 LGHNA, CDR2 YNFKEQ. There are 16 residues in the CDR3. Trimming removed 0 bases at V and 1 base at J, with 11 bases between. This chain's CDR3 is CASSQDGADRTDTQYF. CDR3 nucleotides: TGTGCCAGCAGCCAAGATGGGGCGGACCGCACAGATACGCAGTATTTT.

The chain carries TRBV11-3 and TRBJ1-1; possible D gene TRBD1, 5 bases. Trimming cost V 5 bases and J 6 bases, with 13 bases left between them. Germline V gives CDR1 SGHNT, CDR2 YENEEA. The CDR3 spans 13 residues. CDR3 coding DNA: TGTGCCAGCAGCCGAGAAGGGGTAGCTGAAGCTTTCTTT. Residues: CASSREGVAEAFF.

The J gene is TRBJ1-2, the V gene TRBV27; TRBD1 matches 9 bases. Trimming cost V 10 bases and J 5 bases; bases outside gene matches: 5. In germline, CDR1 is MNHEY, CDR2 SMNVEV (reference sequence). CDR3 length: 12 amino acids. The CDR3 loop is CATSDRGYGYTF. DNA for the CDR3: TGTGCCACCTCGGACAGGGGTTATGGCTACACCTTC.

The chain has TRBV6-1 and TRBJ2-3, with D perhaps TRBD1 (5 bases). V lost 6 bases and J lost 7, with 14 bases in between. The CDR3 is 13 amino acids. Germline CDR1 is MNHNS and CDR2 is SASEGT. The CDR3 sequence is CASRKPQGHTQYF. CDR3 bases: TGTGCCAGCAGAAAACCCCAGGGTCATACGCAGTATTTT.

V usage is TRBV28 and J usage is TRBJ2-5; TRBD1 agrees at 11 bases. The CDR3 spans 14 residues. CDR1 and CDR2 (germline): MDHEN, SYDVKM. V trimming: 6 bases; J trimming: 4 bases; junction bases outside the gene matches: 4. The chain's CDR3 is CASSYGTGGETQYF. The CDR3 DNA is TGTGCCAGCAGCTATGGGACAGGGGGAGAGACCCAGTACTTC.

The rearrangement uses TRBV4-1 and TRBJ2-6; maybe TRBD1 (5 bases). CDR1 and CDR2 from the germline V gene are MGHRA and YSYEKL. The V end was cut by 1 base, the J end by 2 bases, with 9 bases between. This CDR3 has 16 amino acids. The CDR3: CASSQGSGTGANVLTF. CDR3 nucleotides: TGCGCCAGCAGCCAAGGTTCAGGGACTGGGGCCAACGTCCTGACTTTC.

This clone appeared once. This chain joins TRBV5-5 and TRBJ2-5; 8 bases align to TRBD2. V lost 4 bases, J lost 5 bases, and 10 bases stayed unmatched. The V gene's germline CDR1 is SGHKS and CDR2 YYEKEE (reference sequence). CDR3 length: 15 residues. This CDR3 is CASSIEGLGGETQYF. The DNA for the CDR3 is TGTGCCAGCAGCATAGAGGGACTAGGAGGCGAGACCCAGTACTTC.

As DNA, the CDR3 is TGCAGCGTTGATCCACAGGGGTCTGAGCAGTTCTTC. This translates into CSVDPQGSEQFF. The chain joins TRBV29-1 to TRBJ2-1; 7 bases fit TRBD1. After removal of 3 bases from V and 9 bases from J, the junction contained 5 bases not matched to a gene. CDR3 length: 12 amino acids. Per the germline V gene, CDR1 is SQVTM and CDR2 is ANQGSEA.

The chain couples TRBV6-5 to TRBJ2-7; D is possibly TRBD2 (6 bases). Germline CDR1 reads MNHEY; CDR2 reads SVGAGI. Trimming took 4 bases from V and 2 from J, leaving 15 bases between them. The CDR3 totals 15 residues. CDR3 DNA: TGTGCCAGCAGTTTCCACTCGCGGGGCACCTACGAGCAGTACTTC. Encoded protein: CASSFHSRGTYEQYF.

The chain combines TRBV4-1 with TRBJ2-3; 13 nucleotides align to TRBD2. The CDR3 consists of 18 residues. V was clipped by 1 base and J by 0 bases; unmatched bases: 4. Germline V gene lookup returns CDR1 MGHRA and CDR2 YSYEKL. Here the CDR3 reads CASSQVETSGGSTDTQYF. CDR3 in DNA: TGCGCCAGCAGCCAAGTGGAGACTAGCGGGGGGAGCACAGATACGCAGTATTTT.

This chain joins TRBV27 and TRBJ2-5; 8 bases are shared with TRBD1. The V gene's germline CDR1 is MNHEY and CDR2 SMNVEV (reference sequence). CDR3 length: 13 amino acids. J lost 5 bases, V lost 5 bases, and 4 bases had no gene match. The CDR3 nucleotides read TGTGCCAGCAGTAACAGGGGGGTTGAGACCCAGTACTTC. Amino acids: CASSNRGVETQYF.

DNA for the CDR3: TGTGCCAGCAGCTTAGCGGTGGGACTAAAGTCGGGGATAGGAGGCTACACCTTC. Its protein is CASSLAVGLKSGIGGYTF. V is TRBV7-2 and J is TRBJ1-2; tentative D call: TRBD1 (5 bases). The ends were cut back, 0 bases at V and 8 bases at J, with 25 bases in the middle. CDR1 is SGHTA, CDR2 FQGNSA, per germline. This CDR3 has 18 amino acids.

The rearrangement links TRBV7-2 to TRBJ1-2; TRBD1 might be the D (5 bases). The CDR3 is made up of 15 amino acids. Per the germline V gene, CDR1 is SGHTA and CDR2 is FQGNSA. V lost 6 bases to trimming and J lost 2 bases, with 16 bases between them. The CDR3 sequence: CASSPARQRNYGYTF. The CDR3 DNA reads as TGTGCCAGCAGTCCGGCCCGACAGAGAAACTATGGCTACACCTTC.

The rearrangement uses TRBV5-1 and TRBJ1-1; 9 nucleotides align to TRBD1. Germline loops: CDR1 SGHRS, CDR2 YFSETQ. Trimming removed 6 bases from V and 8 bases from J; junction bases left unmatched: 8. The CDR3 has 13 amino acids. In DNA, the CDR3 is TGCGCCAGCATAAACCGGGACAGGGCGGAAGCTTTCTTT. Protein: CASINRDRAEAFF.

This rearrangement joins TRBV2 to TRBJ1-2, with 7 bases aligning to TRBD1. The CDR3 is made up of 13 amino acids. The germline gives CDR1 SNHLY, CDR2 FYNNEI. The J segment lost 7 bases and the V segment lost 4 bases, leaving 6 bases of the junction unmatched. The CDR3 nucleotides read TGTGCCAGCAGTGGACAGGGAACGAGTGGCTACACCTTC. Its protein is CASSGQGTSGYTF.

The V gene is TRBV10-3, the J gene TRBJ1-2; perhaps TRBD1 as D (6 bases). V lost 3 bases and J lost 6, with 8 bases in between. This CDR3 is built from 12 residues. Per the germline V gene, CDR1 is ENHRY and CDR2 is SYGVKD. The CDR3 DNA is TGTGCCATCAGTGAACAGGGAAATGGCTACACCTTC. This translates into CAISEQGNGYTF.

This chain uses TRBV11-2 with TRBJ1-4, with a weak D call TRBD1 (5 bases). V dropped 1 base and J dropped 14 bases, with 8 bases sitting between them. The germline V gene has CDR1 SGHAT and CDR2 FQNNGV. This CDR3 is built from 11 residues. DNA of the CDR3: TGTGCCAGCAGCTTAGGACAGAAGCTGTTTTTT. Translating it yields CASSLGQKLFF.

CDR3 DNA: TGTGCCAGCAGCTTCCTAAGCGCCGGGACTGGTTCCCAGTACTTC. It specifies CASSFLSAGTGSQYF. This chain links TRBV11-2 with TRBJ2-7, with D possibly TRBD2 on 6 matching bases. Trimming pared 3 bases from V and 10 bases from J, leaving 22 bases between. This CDR3 has 15 amino acids. The germline V gene encodes CDR1 SGHAT and CDR2 FQNNGV.

V usage is TRBV27 and J usage is TRBJ2-5; TRBD2 aligns across 14 bases. The CDR3 has 17 residues. With 1 base clipped from V and 5 bases from J, the junction kept 6 bases outside the gene matches. Germline lookup yields CDR1 MNHEY and CDR2 SMNVEV (reference sequence). The DNA of the CDR3 is TGTGCCAGCAGTTTATTTGGACTAGCGGGAGGCGAGGAGACCCAGTACTTC. Translation gives CASSLFGLAGGEETQYF.

The CDR3 DNA is TGTGCCAGCTCACCACCAGAAGGGAGTGTAAGCACAGATACGCAGTATTTT. This gives the protein CASSPPEGSVSTDTQYF. The genes are TRBV18 and TRBJ2-3; a weak D match, TRBD2 (5 bases). The germline V gene encodes CDR1 KGHSH and CDR2 LQKENI. CDR3 size: 17 residues. Trimming shortened V by 0 bases and J by 0 bases, and 13 bases separated the two germline ends. Based on the CDR3 plus reference TRBV18 and TRBJ2-3, the full variable domain is NAGVMQNPRHLVRRRGQEARLRCSPMKGHSHVYWYRQLPEEGLKFMVYLQKENIIDESGMPKERFSAEFPKEGPSILRIQQVVRGDSAAYFCASSPPEGSVSTDTQYFGPGTRLTVL.

This clone occurred a few times. The chain uses TRBV5-5 and TRBJ2-2; 7 positions match TRBD1. CDR1 SGHKS and CDR2 YYEKEE come from the germline V gene (reference sequence). V gave up 0 bases and J gave up 5 bases; unmatched junction bases: 7. This CDR3 region has 16 residues. The CDR3 spells CASSLAPGGQTGELFF. The DNA of the CDR3 is TGTGCCAGCAGCTTGGCGCCAGGGGGACAGACCGGGGAGCTGTTTTTT.

CDR3 amino acids: CASSGQGFNQPQHF. CDR3 DNA: TGTGCCAGCTCCGGGCAGGGATTCAATCAGCCCCAGCATTTT. The chain is built from TRBV18 and TRBJ1-5; possible D gene TRBD1, 5 bases. Germline CDR1 reads KGHSH; CDR2 reads LQKENI. CDR3 length: 14 residues. The ends were cut back, 6 bases at V and 3 bases at J, with 12 bases in the middle.

On this clone itself: Because the CDR3's place on the DNA is in doubt, the DNA is left out and the CDR3 is given as listed by TCRdb. This chain uses TRBV7-2 with TRBJ2-2; the D call of TRBD2 is as the table states it, not checked on the DNA. Germline CDR1 is SGHTA and CDR2 is FQGNSA. Counting both end residues, the CDR3 totals 18 amino acids. CDR3 sequence: CASSLFLSVGQNTGGLFF.